This passage covers 18 T cell receptor beta chains from one sample sequenced in a study of human T cells and chemical hapten exposure. From the RACE reads, TCRdb called clonotypes with MiXCR, one entry per CDR3 protein. The data contain 35,000 to 45,000 distinct CDR3 sequences, 8.5% to 10% of them singletons. The sample's time point: patch test 2, 6 weeks after DPC sensitization. Treatment meaning: therapeutic diphenylcyclopropenone sensitization with weekly scalp DPC. Unfractionated whole blood was the source of the extracted total RNA. The sequencing used whole blood, collected in connection with sensitization to the hapten diphenylcyclopropenone (DPC). These receptors were taken from a woman aged 25 to 39 with alopecia areata. Some clones in this sample may be carry-over from other donors' samples.

The table lists this clonotype with many counts. The rearrangement joins TRBV19 to TRBJ1-1; TRBD1 is a possible D gene (6 bases). The length of the CDR3 is 15 residues. Trimming took 5 bases from V and 0 from J, leaving 13 bases between them. Germline V gene sequence: CDR1 LNHDA, CDR2 SQIVND (reference sequence). CDR3 DNA: TGTGCCAGTAGTCTCCCAGGGACACTGAACACTGAAGCTTTCTTT. Translated, it gives CASSLPGTLNTEAFF.

In its sample, this clonotype was seen a few times. CDR3 sequence reads: CASSSRTGPTQETQYF. The CDR3 region has the DNA TGTGCCAGCAGCTCTCGGACAGGTCCGACCCAAGAGACCCAGTACTTC. This rearrangement joins TRBV7-2 to TRBJ2-5; TRBD1 agrees at 7 bases. Germline V CDR1 and CDR2: SGHTA, FQGNSA. This CDR3 is built from 16 residues. Trimming at V came to 4 bases and at J to 1 base, leaving 9 bases not matched to a gene.

This clonotype was seen repeatedly, ten times or more. This chain connects TRBV7-3 to TRBJ2-7; D gene ambiguous. Germline assignment: CDR1 SGHTA and CDR2 FQGTGA. The CDR3 sequence is 11 residues long. V lost 5 bases, J lost 12 bases, and 14 bases lay in between. The CDR3 DNA sequence: TGTGCCAGCAGCCCTGGCCTGGGTATGTACTTC. Amino acid sequence: CASSPGLGMYF.

The table lists this clonotype with a few counts. The rearrangement links TRBV6-5 to TRBJ2-1, with 8 bases identical to TRBD1. Germline assignment: CDR1 MNHEY and CDR2 SVGAGI. The CDR3 contains 16 residues. V lost 0 bases, J lost 4 bases, and 5 bases stayed unmatched. The CDR3 DNA reads TGTGCCAGCAGTTACTCACATGGACAGGGTTACAATGAGCAGTTCTTC. Its protein product is CASSYSHGQGYNEQFF.

This clonotype appeared many times. CDR3 region: CASSQGMRDYEQYF. In DNA, the CDR3 is TGTGCCAGCAGCCAAGGGATGCGGGACTACGAGCAGTACTTC. The rearrangement uses TRBV4-2 and TRBJ2-7; weak D call: TRBD2 (6 bases). V was clipped by 1 base and J by 3 bases, with 10 bases between them. The CDR3 consists of 14 residues. In germline, CDR1 is LGHNA, CDR2 YNFKEQ.

In its sample, this clonotype was seen many times. This chain links TRBV21-1 with TRBJ2-2. TRBV21-1 is a pseudogene locus. This CDR3 region has 19 residues. This CDR3 is CASSKEQRCTVGNTGELFF. The CDR3 DNA sequence: TGTGCCAGCAGCAAAGAACAGCGTTGCACCGTTGGGAACACCGGGGAGCTGTTTTTT.

The chain links TRBV6-6 to TRBJ2-7; 7 bases fit TRBD2. CDR3 length: 13 residues. The junction had 6 bases not matched to a gene; V was cut back by 7 bases and J by 3 bases. From germline, CDR1 is MNHNY and CDR2 SVGAGI (reference sequence). The CDR3 region has the DNA TGTGCCAGCACCCCAGGGAGGGTCTACGAGCAGTACTTC. It specifies CASTPGRVYEQYF.

This clonotype was seen at least ten times. V and J are TRBV6-1 and TRBJ2-1; TRBD2 aligns across 10 bases. The CDR3 is 16 residues long. Germline V gene sequence: CDR1 MNHNS, CDR2 SASEGT. Germline trimming cut 6 bases from V and 6 bases from J; bases unmatched to any gene: 11. CDR3 amino acids: CASRQQAGGRLNEQFF. CDR3 nucleotide sequence: TGTGCCAGCAGGCAACAAGCGGGGGGGCGTCTCAATGAGCAGTTCTTC.

V is TRBV7-6 and J is TRBJ2-5; D is uncertain. The CDR3 contains 15 residues. Germline values: CDR1 SGHVS, CDR2 FNYEAQ. V was shortened by 3 bases and J by 1 base, with 12 bases between the two germline ends. The CDR3 protein is CASSFGPKLQETQYF. CDR3 nucleotides: TGTGCCAGCAGCTTCGGCCCCAAACTCCAAGAGACCCAGTACTTC.

The chain is built from TRBV12-3 or TRBV12-4 and TRBJ1-6; D remains unclear. V lost 1 base and J 13 bases, leaving 14 bases between the germline ends. The CDR3 runs to 14 residues. As DNA, the CDR3 is TGTGCCAGCAGTTTAGGGTTAACCCAAGCGCCCCTCCACTTT. Its protein is CASSLGLTQAPLHF.

This clonotype was counted between two and nine times. V usage is TRBV7-8 and J usage is TRBJ2-3, with 9 bases identical to TRBD2. The CDR3 is made up of 17 amino acids. After removal of 5 bases from V and 5 bases from J, the junction contained 14 bases not matched to a gene. The V gene's germline CDR1 is SGHVS and CDR2 FQNEAQ. The CDR3: CASSRGLKRGAKDTQYF. The CDR3 DNA reads TGTGCCAGCAGCAGGGGGCTCAAGCGGGGGGCTAAAGATACGCAGTATTTT.

This clonotype was counted ten times or more. This chain connects TRBV7-2 to TRBJ1-1; 12 nucleotides align to TRBD1. CDR1 and CDR2 (germline): SGHTA, FQGNSA. V shed 1 base, J shed 7 bases, and the junction held 10 bases outside the gene matches. The CDR3 is 17 residues long. DNA of the CDR3: TGTGCCAGCAGCTTAGTGGTGGGACAGGGGGCGCGAGGTGAAGCTTTCTTT. Amino acids: CASSLVVGQGARGEAFF.

This clonotype was seen repeatedly, ten times or more. The V call is TRBV18, the J call TRBJ1-3; 7 bases agree with TRBD1. Germline values: CDR1 KGHSH, CDR2 LQKENI. V lost 3 bases and J lost 4; bases outside the gene matches: 9. This CDR3 is 16 amino acids long. CDR3 sequence reads: CASSPGQIAAGNTIYF. DNA for the CDR3: TGTGCCAGCTCACCGGGACAGATAGCTGCAGGAAACACCATATATTTT.

This sequence joins TRBV18 and TRBJ2-7; D might be TRBD1 (5 bases). Between the trimmed V and J ends, which lost 4 bases and 4 bases, there was a span of 11 bases. The germline CDR1 and CDR2 sequences are KGHSH and LQKENI. The CDR3 sequence is 13 residues long. CDR3 protein: CASSLQDSYEQYF. Written as DNA, the CDR3 is TGTGCCAGCTCACTACAAGACAGTTACGAGCAGTACTTC.

The chain recombines TRBV7-2 with TRBJ2-1, with TRBD1 as a possible D gene (6 bases). CDR1 and CDR2 from the germline V gene are SGHTA and FQGNSA. Trimming took 7 bases from V and 5 from J, leaving 15 bases between them. This CDR3 contains 14 residues. The CDR3 region is CASTPSRTDNEQFF. The DNA of the CDR3 is TGTGCCAGCACCCCCTCCCGGACAGACAATGAGCAGTTCTTC.

This clonotype was recorded at least ten times. The J gene is TRBJ2-5, the V gene TRBV6-5; D may be TRBD2 (6 bases). Germline loops: CDR1 MNHEY, CDR2 SVGAGI. This CDR3 spans 16 amino acids. Trimming pared 4 bases from V and 2 bases from J, leaving 17 bases between. CDR3 sequence reads: CASSSRYLGGQETQYF. CDR3 sequence (DNA): TGTGCCAGCAGTTCCCGCTATCTGGGGGGACAAGAGACCCAGTACTTC.

This clonotype was picked up many times. J is TRBJ2-2 and V is TRBV18; the D gene is possibly TRBD1 (6 bases). CDR1 is KGHSH and CDR2 is LQKENI in the germline V gene. The CDR3 contains 14 residues. V was trimmed by 7 bases and J by 6 bases, leaving 15 bases between them. As DNA, the CDR3 is TGTGCCAGCTTCCCGACAGGCCACGCCGGGGAGCTGTTTTTT. It yields the protein CASFPTGHAGELFF.

J is TRBJ2-5 and V is TRBV20-1, with D possibly called TRBD1 or TRBD2 (5 bases each). The CDR3 is made up of 13 amino acids. Per the germline V gene, CDR1 is DFQATT and CDR2 is SNEGSKA (reference sequence). Trimming left V 1 base short and J 5 bases short, with 11 bases between. The CDR3 is CSARVSGRETQYF. CDR3 coding DNA: TGCAGTGCTAGAGTATCGGGGCGTGAGACCCAGTACTTC.